This T cell receptor beta chain was documented in a study of T cells after yellow fever vaccination. TCRdb processed the 5' RACE reads anew with MiXCR; each CDR3 protein has one entry. The repertoire has over 300,000 distinct CDR3 sequences, approximately 4% of them found once; the top ten carry roughly 24%. The CDR3 sequence is 19 residues long. Germline V lookup: CDR1 LGHNA, CDR2 YNFKEQ. V lost 7 bases and J lost 3; bases outside the gene matches: 12. There are a few counts of this clonotype. This chain uses TRBV4-2 with TRBJ2-2, with 15 bases that match TRBD2. This receptor was obtained from a man in his late teens or twenties who received the YFV17D yellow fever vaccine. The specimen was PBMCs, collected 5 days after the yellow fever booster vaccination. CDR3 loop: CASTLFGLAGGPDTGELFF. The DNA of the CDR3 is TGTGCCAGCACCCTATTCGGACTAGCGGGGGGGCCGGACACCGGGGAGCTGTTTTTT.